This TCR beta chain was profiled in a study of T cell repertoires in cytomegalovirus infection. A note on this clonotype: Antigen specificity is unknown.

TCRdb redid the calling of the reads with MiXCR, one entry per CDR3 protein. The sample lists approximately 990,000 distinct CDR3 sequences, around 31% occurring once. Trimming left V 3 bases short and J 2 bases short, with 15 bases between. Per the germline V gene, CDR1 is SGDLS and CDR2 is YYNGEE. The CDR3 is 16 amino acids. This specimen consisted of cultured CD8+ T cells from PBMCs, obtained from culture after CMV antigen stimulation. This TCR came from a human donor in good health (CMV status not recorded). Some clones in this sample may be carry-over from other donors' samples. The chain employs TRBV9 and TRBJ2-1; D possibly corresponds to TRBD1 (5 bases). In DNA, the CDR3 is TGTGCCAGCAGCGCCCTAGGGCAGGGCCCCTACAATGAGCAGTTCTTC. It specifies CASSALGQGPYNEQFF.